The rows below give T cell receptor beta chains drawn from one sample of a study of shared clonotypes between healthy human individuals. Profiling relied on immunoSEQ multiplex PCR, and the TCRdb table lists in-frame clones only, not all of them. Here the sample spans about 1.4 million clones, around 97% being singletons. Sequenced material: naive CD4+ T cells sorted from blood. The receptors stem from a man younger than 45 in good health. CDR3s include the opening cysteine and the closing phenylalanine or tryptophan. D genes are given only for firm matches.

CASSQVTHRVLRGPGNTIYF,.,TRBV4-3
CASSFSPQNTEAFF,.,TRBV28
CASSLNPNNQPQHF,.,TRBV5-5
CSGGGRAADTQYF,TRBD2,TRBV29-1
CASSARSNYGYTF,.,TRBV13
CASSPGQGRAEAFF,TRBD1,TRBV5-1
CASSLINQGARETQYF,TRBD1,TRBV11-2
CASSWVGRENYEQYF,TRBD2,TRBV27
CASSAGLSLLGYTF,.,TRBV7-9
CASSILQGAEQYF,.,TRBV27
CASSTGTGFEQFF,TRBD1,TRBV5-5
CASSVGGRGTDTQYF,TRBD2,TRBV9
CASSPGWGVLAGPQHF,.,TRBV9
CAISESQGTDEQFF,.,TRBV6-1
CAILRDSNYGYTF,.,TRBV10-3
CASSSGLAGSLAKNIQYF,TRBD2,TRBV27
CASSPTSYQPQHF,.,TRBV19
CASRATGTVPGELFF,TRBD1,TRBV6-1
CASSPSRTSFYEQYF,TRBD2,TRBV7-8
CASRLNENTEAFF,.,TRBV7-9
CASGTGDLNTGELFF,TRBD1,TRBV5-4
CSVGGSGIETQYF,TRBD2,TRBV29-1
CASSLGTGDYYEQYF,TRBD1,TRBV11-2
CASTGGMNTEAFF,.,TRBV2
CASSPLRAHRETQYF,.,TRBV5-1
CASSLRGNTEAFF,.,TRBV11-2
CASSLEGLAGAYEQYF,TRBD2,TRBV5-4
CASSSVRDTQYF,.,TRBV19